A selection of T cell receptor beta chains follows, all from one sample in a study of shared T cell receptors in the human thymus. TCRdb's copy holds only in-frame clones and misses some; the assay was immunoSEQ multiplex PCR. The data hold 500,000 to 750,000 clones, with roughly 90% observed a single time. This same sample was also part of a study on human thymus T cells.

The sequencing input was thymocytes. These receptor sequences come from a boy less than two years old with a congenital heart defect. CDR3s include the opening cysteine and the closing phenylalanine or tryptophan. The D gene is left open where the match is weak. The size field is filled for only some rows; it gives once, few, many or a size class.

j_gene: TRBJ2-1
abundance: once
d_gene: .
v_gene: TRBV6-5
CDR3nt: TGTGCCAGCAGTTACGCGGTCCGGAGCTCCTACAATGAGCAGTTCTTC
CDR3aa: CASSYAVRSSYNEQFF

j_gene: TRBJ1-2
abundance: .
d_gene: TRBD1
v_gene: TRBV7-9
CDR3nt: TGTGCCAGCAGCTTAGCCCGGGACAGGGTGTCGGGTGGCTACACCTTC
CDR3aa: CASSLARDRVSGGYTF

j_gene: TRBJ2-7
abundance: .
d_gene: TRBD1
v_gene: TRBV6-1
CDR3nt: TGTGCCAGCAGGGGACAGGTGGGTAACGAGCAGTACTTC
CDR3aa: CASRGQVGNEQYF

j_gene: TRBJ1-3
abundance: few
d_gene: .
v_gene: TRBV18
CDR3nt: TGTGCCACACAAGACAGCCCCGGGTCTGGAAACACCATATATTTT
CDR3aa: CATQDSPGSGNTIYF

j_gene: TRBJ2-1
abundance: .
d_gene: .
v_gene: TRBV4-1
CDR3nt: TGCGCCAGCAGGAACGAAAAAACTCTTAACAATGAGCAGTTCTTC
CDR3aa: CASRNEKTLNNEQFF

j_gene: TRBJ2-5
abundance: .
d_gene: TRBD2
v_gene: TRBV5-1
CDR3nt: TGCGCCAGCAGCTTGGATCTAGCGGGGGGGTACCAAGAGACCCAGTACTTC
CDR3aa: CASSLDLAGGYQETQYF

j_gene: TRBJ1-2
abundance: .
d_gene: TRBD1
v_gene: TRBV2
CDR3nt: TGTGCCAGCGGTGAAGGGGGCGCGGACTATGGCTACACCTTC
CDR3aa: CASGEGGADYGYTF

j_gene: TRBJ2-6
abundance: .
d_gene: TRBD1
v_gene: TRBV12-5
CDR3nt: TGTGCTAGTGGTTTGGTACGAGCGGGACAGGGACGTGGGGCCAACGTCCTGACTTTC
CDR3aa: CASGLVRAGQGRGANVLTF

j_gene: TRBJ2-1
abundance: .
d_gene: TRBD1
v_gene: TRBV5-1
CDR3nt: TGCGCCAGTACGACACAGGGGAGCAATGAGCAGTTCTTC
CDR3aa: CASTTQGSNEQFF

j_gene: TRBJ2-1
abundance: .
d_gene: .
v_gene: TRBV14
CDR3nt: TGTGCCAGCAGCCACCCGACGGGCGGGCCTTACAATGAGCAGTTCTTC
CDR3aa: CASSHPTGGPYNEQFF

j_gene: TRBJ2-3
abundance: .
d_gene: .
v_gene: TRBV6-1
CDR3nt: TGTGCCAGCAGTGAAAGGATGGGGGGGCTCACAGATACGCAGTATTTT
CDR3aa: CASSERMGGLTDTQYF

j_gene: TRBJ2-5
abundance: .
d_gene: TRBD1
v_gene: TRBV7-9
CDR3nt: TGTGCCAGCAGCTTAGCGGGGAGGGACAGGGAGGAGACCCAGTACTTC
CDR3aa: CASSLAGRDREETQYF

j_gene: TRBJ2-2
abundance: .
d_gene: .
v_gene: TRBV7-9
CDR3nt: TGTGCCAGCAGCCCCGGACGGGAGAATGTTGGGGAGCTGTTTTTT
CDR3aa: CASSPGRENVGELFF

j_gene: TRBJ2-1
abundance: once
d_gene: TRBD2
v_gene: TRBV6-5
CDR3nt: TGTGCCAGCAGTTACTCACCCTCACTAGCGTTAAATGAGCAGTTCTTC
CDR3aa: CASSYSPSLALNEQFF

j_gene: TRBJ2-1
abundance: .
d_gene: TRBD2
v_gene: TRBV11-2
CDR3nt: TGTGCCAGCGGTCCGCTAGCGGATTACAATGAGCAGTTCTTC
CDR3aa: CASGPLADYNEQFF

j_gene: TRBJ2-1
abundance: few
d_gene: TRBD2
v_gene: TRBV5-4
CDR3nt: TGTGCCAGCAGCCCTAGCGGGAGCTCCTACAATGAGCAGTTCTTC
CDR3aa: CASSPSGSSYNEQFF

j_gene: TRBJ1-4
abundance: .
d_gene: .
v_gene: TRBV23-1
CDR3nt: TGCGCCAGCAGTCAACCTAGGGGGACTAATGAAAAACTGTTTTTT
CDR3aa: CASSQPRGTNEKLFF

j_gene: TRBJ2-7
abundance: .
d_gene: .
v_gene: TRBV5-1
CDR3nt: TGCGCCAGCAGCTCCCCCCCAGCCTACGAGCAGTACTTC
CDR3aa: CASSSPPAYEQYF

j_gene: TRBJ1-1
abundance: once
d_gene: TRBD1
v_gene: TRBV2
CDR3nt: TGTGCCAGCAGTGAGGGGGACAGATTGAACACTGAAGCTTTCTTT
CDR3aa: CASSEGDRLNTEAFF

j_gene: TRBJ2-7
abundance: once
d_gene: .
v_gene: TRBV5-6
CDR3nt: TGTGCCAGCAGCTCCCGGTCCGTGAGCTCCTACGAGCAGTACTTC
CDR3aa: CASSSRSVSSYEQYF

j_gene: TRBJ1-2
abundance: .
d_gene: .
v_gene: TRBV9
CDR3nt: TGTGCCAGCAGCGTAGGTCCCCGGCCGACACAGAACTATGGCTACACCTTC
CDR3aa: CASSVGPRPTQNYGYTF

j_gene: TRBJ2-3
abundance: .
d_gene: TRBD2
v_gene: TRBV5-1
CDR3nt: TGCGCCAGCAGCTTTGCCCAGCGGGAGTGTTTAGATACGCAGTATTTT
CDR3aa: CASSFAQRECLDTQYF

j_gene: TRBJ2-4
abundance: .
d_gene: TRBD1
v_gene: TRBV7-2
CDR3nt: TGTGCCAGCAGCTACCCAAAGACAGGGCCGGGGGCCAAAAACATTCAGTACTTC
CDR3aa: CASSYPKTGPGAKNIQYF

j_gene: TRBJ2-6
abundance: .
d_gene: .
v_gene: TRBV5-5
CDR3nt: TGTGCCAGCAGTGCGACCGGAGACTCTGGGGCCAACGTCCTGACTTTC
CDR3aa: CASSATGDSGANVLTF

j_gene: TRBJ1-1
abundance: .
d_gene: TRBD1
v_gene: TRBV2
CDR3nt: TGTGCCACCTCGTTCACCCTGGGACAGGGGGCTTCTGAAGCTTTCTTT
CDR3aa: CATSFTLGQGASEAFF

j_gene: TRBJ2-1
abundance: .
d_gene: .
v_gene: TRBV27
CDR3nt: TGTGCCAGCAGTGCCCCTAGCGATATTATCAACAATGAGCAGTTCTTC
CDR3aa: CASSAPSDIINNEQFF

j_gene: TRBJ2-2
abundance: .
d_gene: .
v_gene: TRBV28
CDR3nt: TGTGCCAGCACCCTACGGAGGGCTGGGAACACCGGGGAGCTGTTTTTT
CDR3aa: CASTLRRAGNTGELFF

j_gene: TRBJ1-1
abundance: .
d_gene: .
v_gene: TRBV27
CDR3nt: TGTGCCAGCAGGAGGACAGACACGAACACTGAAGCTTTCTTT
CDR3aa: CASRRTDTNTEAFF

j_gene: TRBJ2-7
abundance: .
d_gene: TRBD1
v_gene: TRBV29-1
CDR3nt: TGCAGCGTTGGTCGATGGGACAGGGGCTACGAGCAGTACTTC
CDR3aa: CSVGRWDRGYEQYF

j_gene: TRBJ2-7
abundance: few
d_gene: .
v_gene: TRBV29-1
CDR3nt: TGCAGCGTTGAAAGCGTTTCCTACGAGCAGTACTTC
CDR3aa: CSVESVSYEQYF

j_gene: TRBJ2-3
abundance: .
d_gene: .
v_gene: TRBV11-3
CDR3nt: TGTGCCAGCAGCTTAGTATCAGATACGCAGTATTTT
CDR3aa: CASSLVSDTQYF

j_gene: TRBJ2-7
abundance: .
d_gene: TRBD2
v_gene: TRBV11-2
CDR3nt: TGTGCCAGCAGCGTGTGCGGGAGGGAAAATCTCTACGAGCAGTACTTC
CDR3aa: CASSVCGRENLYEQYF

j_gene: TRBJ1-2
abundance: .
d_gene: TRBD1
v_gene: TRBV5-6
CDR3nt: TGTGCCAGCAAAGGACAGGGGAACTGGGATGGCTACACCTTC
CDR3aa: CASKGQGNWDGYTF

j_gene: TRBJ2-7
abundance: .
d_gene: TRBD1
v_gene: TRBV4-3
CDR3nt: TGCGCCAGCAGCCAAGAGCCACCGGGACAGAACTACGAGCAGTACTTC
CDR3aa: CASSQEPPGQNYEQYF

j_gene: TRBJ2-7
abundance: .
d_gene: TRBD1
v_gene: TRBV29-1
CDR3nt: TGCAGCTACACATCCGGGACAGCTCCCTACGAGCAGTACTTC
CDR3aa: CSYTSGTAPYEQYF

j_gene: TRBJ2-1
abundance: .
d_gene: .
v_gene: TRBV5-4
CDR3nt: TGTGCCAGCACCCCCCTAGCGTCACCAATCCGCAATGAGCAGTTCTTC
CDR3aa: CASTPLASPIRNEQFF

j_gene: TRBJ1-1
abundance: .
d_gene: .
v_gene: TRBV29-1
CDR3nt: TGCAGCGCCGGGGAGAACACTGAAGCTTTCTTT
CDR3aa: CSAGENTEAFF

j_gene: TRBJ2-7
abundance: .
d_gene: TRBD2
v_gene: TRBV4-2
CDR3nt: TGTGCCAGCAGCCAAGAATGGCGGGGGTACTACGAGCAGTACTTC
CDR3aa: CASSQEWRGYYEQYF

j_gene: TRBJ1-3
abundance: .
d_gene: TRBD1
v_gene: TRBV15
CDR3nt: TGTGCCACCAGCAGAGTCGCGGGACAGACCCTCTCTGGAAACACCATATATTTT
CDR3aa: CATSRVAGQTLSGNTIYF

j_gene: TRBJ1-1
abundance: once
d_gene: TRBD1
v_gene: TRBV7-9
CDR3nt: TGTGCCAGCAGCCCGGGGGGACAGGCAGGCCCCTTGAACACTGAAGCTTTCTTT
CDR3aa: CASSPGGQAGPLNTEAFF

j_gene: TRBJ2-1
abundance: .
d_gene: TRBD2
v_gene: TRBV28
CDR3nt: TGTGCCAGCAGCTTGGGGACTAGCCACTTTGGGTCCTACAATGAGCAGTTCTTC
CDR3aa: CASSLGTSHFGSYNEQFF

j_gene: TRBJ2-5
abundance: .
d_gene: TRBD2
v_gene: TRBV5-4
CDR3nt: TGTGCCAGCAGCCCGTCCATGACTAGCGGGGTGGGAGAGACCCAGTACTTC
CDR3aa: CASSPSMTSGVGETQYF

j_gene: TRBJ2-3
abundance: .
d_gene: TRBD2
v_gene: TRBV28
CDR3nt: TGTGCCAGCAGGGCGGGAGGGGGCACAGATACGCAGTATTTT
CDR3aa: CASRAGGGTDTQYF

j_gene: TRBJ2-3
abundance: .
d_gene: .
v_gene: TRBV11-2
CDR3nt: TGTGCCAGCAGCCTACAGGGAGATACGCAGTATTTT
CDR3aa: CASSLQGDTQYF

j_gene: TRBJ2-3
abundance: .
d_gene: TRBD2
v_gene: TRBV2
CDR3nt: TGTGCCAGCGGGAGGACTAGCACCCCAGATACGCAGTATTTT
CDR3aa: CASGRTSTPDTQYF

j_gene: TRBJ2-7
abundance: .
d_gene: .
v_gene: TRBV4-3
CDR3nt: TGCGCCAGCAGCCGAGTCCTCGGGGTCTACGAGCAGTACTTC
CDR3aa: CASSRVLGVYEQYF

j_gene: TRBJ2-7
abundance: .
d_gene: TRBD1
v_gene: TRBV5-6
CDR3nt: TGTGCCAGCAGCATTGCCGGGACAGGGCCCTACGAGCAGTACTTC
CDR3aa: CASSIAGTGPYEQYF

j_gene: TRBJ1-3
abundance: .
d_gene: TRBD1
v_gene: TRBV7-6
CDR3nt: TGTGCCAGCAGTTCTAATCCTGGACAGGGCTTCAACCCCTCTGGAAACACCATATATTTT
CDR3aa: CASSSNPGQGFNPSGNTIYF

j_gene: TRBJ2-2
abundance: .
d_gene: TRBD1
v_gene: TRBV10-1
CDR3nt: TGCGCCAGCAGTGCCCGGACAGGCGGCACCGGGGAGCTGTTTTTT
CDR3aa: CASSARTGGTGELFF

j_gene: TRBJ1-1
abundance: once
d_gene: .
v_gene: TRBV28
CDR3nt: TGTGCCAGCAGTCCGGGTCGGGGGGCAGAAGTGAACACTGAAGCTTTCTTT
CDR3aa: CASSPGRGAEVNTEAFF

j_gene: TRBJ2-2
abundance: .
d_gene: TRBD2
v_gene: TRBV4-3
CDR3nt: TGCGCCTCGGGGGGATGGACCGGGGAGCTGTTTTTT
CDR3aa: CASGGWTGELFF

j_gene: TRBJ1-3
abundance: once
d_gene: .
v_gene: TRBV7-9
CDR3nt: TGTGCCAGCAGCCTTGGGGCAGGATCGGCTGGAAACACCATATATTTT
CDR3aa: CASSLGAGSAGNTIYF